These 18 T cell receptor beta chains share one sample of origin, sequenced in a study of response to subunit inactivated influenza vaccine. MiXCR, run by TCRdb on the RT-PCR reads, gives a single entry per CDR3 protein. This table has under 950,000 distinct CDR3 sequences, over 20% appearing once. The source was PBMCs from blood, collected less than 6 days after vaccination. Source of these receptors: a middle-aged man who received an inactivated influenza vaccine.

The chain recombines TRBV6-5 with TRBJ1-1; D is undetermined. Germline assignment: CDR1 MNHEY and CDR2 SVGAGI. Trimming removed 2 bases from V and 0 bases from J, with 13 bases in between. The CDR3 has 16 residues. DNA of the CDR3: TGTGCCAGCAGTTACGATCGGTCAGCCATGAACACTGAAGCTTTCTTT. Translated: CASSYDRSAMNTEAFF.

This clonotype came up a few times. The chain uses TRBV2 and TRBJ2-7, with TRBD2 identical over 9 bases. The trim removed 4 bases at V and 6 bases at J, leaving 13 bases unmatched. The CDR3 runs 16 residues. Per the germline V gene, CDR1 is SNHLY and CDR2 is FYNNEI. CDR3 DNA: TGTGCCAGCAGTGTTTTTAGCGGGAGCACGAAGGGCGAGCAGTACTTC. Residues: CASSVFSGSTKGEQYF.

The chain combines TRBV12-3 or TRBV12-4 with TRBJ2-2; D is uncertain. The length of the CDR3 is 15 residues. V dropped 6 bases and J dropped 6 bases, with 17 bases sitting between them. The CDR3 reads CASSHALRASGELFF. The CDR3 DNA reads as TGTGCCAGCAGCCATGCACTCCGGGCGTCCGGGGAGCTGTTTTTT.

This clonotype showed up just a few times. The chain has TRBV10-1 and TRBJ1-1; maybe TRBD1 (5 bases). Per germline, CDR1 WNHNN and CDR2 SYGVQD (reference sequence). With 4 bases removed from V and 1 base from J, the gap between germline ends came to 7 bases. CDR3 length: 13 amino acids. The CDR3 nucleotides are TGCGCCAGCAGTGGGACAACGAACACTGAAGCTTTCTTT. It translates to CASSGTTNTEAFF.

The J gene is TRBJ2-4, the V gene TRBV7-2, with a weak D call TRBD1 (6 bases). The length of the CDR3 is 17 residues. V lost 6 bases and J lost 1, with 19 bases in between. Germline CDR1 reads SGHTA; CDR2 reads FQGNSA. In DNA, the CDR3 is TGTGCCAGCAGACTTAATCCAGGGGAAGGGGCCAAAAACATTCAGTACTTC. Encoded protein: CASRLNPGEGAKNIQYF.

The chain uses TRBV2 and TRBJ2-1; 8 bases align to TRBD1. This CDR3 is built from 15 residues. The V gene's germline CDR1 is SNHLY and CDR2 FYNNEI. V shed 3 bases, J shed 0 bases, and the junction held 1 base outside the gene matches. CDR3 coding DNA: TGTGCCAGCAGTGAGGGACAGGTCTCCTACAATGAGCAGTTCTTC. Protein sequence: CASSEGQVSYNEQFF.

The CDR3 DNA sequence: TGTGCCAGCAGTTTCTACGGGGAGCAGCCCCAGCATTTT. Its protein is CASSFYGEQPQHF. The chain employs TRBV28 and TRBJ1-5, with D hard to call. Trimming shortened V by 3 bases and J by 7 bases, and 10 bases separated the two germline ends. The V gene's germline CDR1 is MDHEN and CDR2 SYDVKM. The CDR3 covers 13 residues.

This rearrangement joins TRBV27 to TRBJ2-5, with D possibly TRBD2 on 6 matching bases. The germline CDR1 and CDR2 sequences are MNHEY and SMNVEV (reference sequence). Trimming took off 5 bases at V and 7 bases at J, with 14 bases between the two ends. CDR3 length: 13 residues. The CDR3 protein is CASSQTAEGTQYF. CDR3 in DNA: TGTGCCAGCAGTCAGACAGCGGAGGGGACCCAGTACTTC.

This clonotype was recorded a few times. The J gene is TRBJ2-7, the V gene TRBV10-3; 8 positions match TRBD1. Per germline, CDR1 ENHRY and CDR2 SYGVKD. J gave up 3 bases and V 6 bases, and 10 bases lay outside the gene matches. This CDR3 spans 15 amino acids. The CDR3 sequence: CAISRDRNRFYEQYF. In DNA, the CDR3 is TGTGCCATCAGCCGGGACAGGAATCGCTTCTACGAGCAGTACTTC.

This clonotype has only a few counts. The chain couples TRBV25-1 to TRBJ2-5; weak D call: TRBD1 (6 bases). Trimming took off 4 bases at V and 7 bases at J, with 16 bases between the two ends. CDR3 length equals 14 residues. The germline V gene has CDR1 MGHDK and CDR2 SYGVNS. Here the CDR3 reads CASSVGQTTPTQYF. The CDR3 bases are TGTGCCAGCAGTGTCGGACAGACCACCCCGACCCAGTACTTC.

The chain has TRBV7-9 and TRBJ2-1; D tentatively reads TRBD1 or TRBD2 (6 bases each). Germline CDR1 is SEHNR and CDR2 is FQNEAQ (reference sequence). The CDR3 has 14 residues. Trimming left V 8 bases short and J 8 bases short, with 19 bases between. For the CDR3, the DNA is TGTGCCAGCTACGATGGGGGGCGCGTTGATGAGCAGTTCTTC. This gives the protein CASYDGGRVDEQFF.

V is TRBV20-1 and J is TRBJ2-1; 13 bases fit TRBD2. V shed 2 bases, J shed 6 bases, and the junction held 4 bases outside the gene matches. CDR1 DFQATT and CDR2 SNEGSKA come from the germline V gene (reference sequence). The length of the CDR3 is 15 residues. CDR3 amino acids: CSARTSGRASNEQFF. The DNA of the CDR3 is TGCAGTGCTAGAACTAGCGGGAGGGCCAGCAATGAGCAGTTCTTC.

The chain couples TRBV5-1 to TRBJ2-7; 9 bases fit TRBD1. This CDR3 has 15 amino acids. Losses at the gene ends were 0 bases for V and 5 bases for J; bases not matched to a gene: 6. The germline V gene has CDR1 SGHRS and CDR2 YFSETQ. Here the CDR3 reads CASSLVPGQGHEQYF. CDR3 bases: TGCGCCAGCAGCTTGGTTCCGGGACAGGGACACGAGCAGTACTTC.

The table lists this clonotype with a few counts. The chain joins TRBV5-6 to TRBJ2-1; D is uncertain. The germline V and J ends were trimmed by 1 base and 0 bases, with 11 bases remaining between them. Germline CDR1 SGHDT, CDR2 YYEEEE. The CDR3 runs 16 residues. The CDR3 DNA reads TGTGCCAGCAGCTTGTCAGTGTTGAGCTCCTACAATGAGCAGTTCTTC. It codes for CASSLSVLSSYNEQFF. The variable domain in full, with the rest retrieved from reference TRBV5-6 and TRBJ2-1, is DAGVTQSPTHLIKTRGQQVTLRCSPKSGHDTVSWYQQALGQGPQFIFQYYEEEERQRGNFPDRFSGHQFPNYSSELNVNALLLGDSALYLCASSLSVLSSYNEQFFGPGTRLTVL.

This clonotype was counted a few times. V and J are TRBV20-1 and TRBJ2-1; TRBD2 aligns across 12 bases. After removal of 5 bases from V and 8 bases from J, the junction contained 4 bases not matched to a gene. CDR1 is DFQATT and CDR2 is SNEGSKA in the germline V gene (reference sequence). The CDR3 sequence is 13 residues long. In DNA, the CDR3 is TGCAGTGCTCCACTAGCGGGAGGAGATGAGCAGTTCTTC. Amino acid sequence: CSAPLAGGDEQFF.

The gene calls are TRBV5-1 and TRBJ2-7; 8 bases match TRBD1. J gave up 3 bases and V 3 bases, and 11 bases lay outside the gene matches. Germline CDR1 reads SGHRS; CDR2 reads YFSETQ. The CDR3 contains 16 residues. CDR3 residues: CASSSIPTGVGYEQYF. As DNA, the CDR3 is TGCGCCAGCAGCTCAATCCCGACAGGGGTGGGCTACGAGCAGTACTTC.

This sequence joins TRBV20-1 and TRBJ2-5; 13 bases map to TRBD2. The CDR3 has 16 amino acids. Germline trimming cut 3 bases from V and 4 bases from J; bases unmatched to any gene: 8. From germline, CDR1 is DFQATT and CDR2 SNEGSKA (reference sequence). The CDR3 DNA follows: TGCAGTGCTAGCCCCACTAGCGGGAGGGCCCGAGAGACCCAGTACTTC. Amino acids: CSASPTSGRARETQYF.

This clonotype was observed a few times. The rearrangement links TRBV4-3 to TRBJ1-2; no definite D call. The CDR3 contains 15 residues. The V end was cut by 1 base, the J end by 7 bases, with 16 bases between. Germline CDR1 reads LGHNA; CDR2 reads YSLEER. The chain's CDR3 is CASSQGSGFGSGYTF. The CDR3 DNA reads TGCGCCAGCAGCCAAGGGTCGGGGTTTGGGAGTGGCTACACCTTC.